The 12 T cell receptor beta chains reported below all come from one sample, sequenced in a study of control samples from healthy donors and cancer patients. Only in-frame clones appear in the TCRdb table, and some are missing; sequencing was by immunoSEQ multiplex PCR. The profile covers nearly 40,000 clones, with about 94% appearing a single time and 3% to 4.5% taken by the ten largest. Sequenced material: blood. The receptors originated from a woman in her forties or fifties in good health.

J is TRBJ1-6 and V is TRBV25-1; possibly TRBD1 for D (5 bases). Trimming stripped 6 bases from V and 4 bases from J, with 7 bases between. This CDR3 has 13 amino acids. Germline CDR1 and CDR2: MGHDK and SYGVNS. CDR3 region: CASRQDYNSPLHF. The CDR3 DNA sequence: TGTGCCAGCAGACAGGATTATAATTCACCCCTCCACTTT.

This rearrangement joins TRBV12-3 or TRBV12-4 to TRBJ1-1; weak D call: TRBD1 (5 bases). The CDR3 runs to 10 residues. V lost 6 bases and J lost 12, with 11 bases in between. CDR3 protein: CASSQTVPFF. In DNA, the CDR3 is TGTGCCAGCAGCCAGACAGTGCCTTTCTTT.

The chain links TRBV3-1 (or the pseudogene TRBV3-2) to TRBJ1-6; 7 nucleotides match TRBD1. The CDR3 sequence is 17 residues long. J gave up 3 bases and V 4 bases, and 9 bases lay outside the gene matches. The germline gives CDR1 LGHDT, CDR2 YNNKEL (reference sequence). This CDR3 is CASSPSGTASYNSPLHF. The DNA of the CDR3 is TGTGCCAGCAGCCCATCCGGGACAGCGAGCTATAATTCACCCCTCCACTTT.

The chain recombines TRBV11-1 with TRBJ1-6; D perhaps matches TRBD1 (5 bases). V lost 8 bases to trimming and J lost 14 bases, with 19 bases between them. The germline CDR1 and CDR2 sequences are SGHAT and FQDESV (reference sequence). The CDR3 contains 13 residues. The CDR3 sequence is CASSPGLPGTLHF. For the CDR3, the DNA is TGTGCCAGCTCTCCCGGCCTCCCAGGGACCCTCCACTTT.

J is TRBJ1-6 and V is TRBV7-2; D call uncertain. The V and J ends lost 5 bases and 4 bases respectively, with 12 bases between them. CDR1 and CDR2 (germline): SGHTA, FQGNSA. The CDR3 covers 15 residues. CDR3 protein: CASSPRTEYNSPLHF. The DNA of the CDR3 is TGTGCCAGCAGCCCTCGGACGGAATATAATTCACCCCTCCACTTT.

The CDR3 nucleotides read TGTGCCAGCAGTTACTCGATAGCGAGTTCCTACAATGAGCAGTTCTTC. Translation gives CASSYSIASSYNEQFF. The chain combines TRBV6-5 with TRBJ2-1, with a possible D match to TRBD2 (5 bases). The ends were cut back, 0 bases at V and 1 base at J, with 10 bases in the middle. In germline, CDR1 is MNHEY, CDR2 SVGAGI. The length of the CDR3 is 16 residues.

The V call is TRBV27, the J call TRBJ2-7; D not resolved. This CDR3 is 13 amino acids long. From germline, CDR1 is MNHEY and CDR2 SMNVEV (reference sequence). V was clipped by 1 base and J by 0 bases, with 4 bases between them. In DNA, the CDR3 is TGTGCCAGCAGTTTATATACCTCCTACGAGCAGTACTTC. The encoded protein is CASSLYTSYEQYF.

The chain carries TRBV28 and TRBJ1-5, with 8 bases aligning to TRBD1. This CDR3 spans 16 amino acids. Trimming at V came to 3 bases and at J to 3 bases, leaving 7 bases not matched to a gene. Germline CDR1 reads MDHEN; CDR2 reads SYDVKM. This CDR3 is CASSFYPGGLNQPQHF. In nucleotides, the CDR3 is TGTGCCAGCAGTTTTTACCCAGGGGGCCTCAATCAGCCCCAGCATTTT.

The genes are TRBV12-3 or TRBV12-4 and TRBJ1-5; D remains ambiguous. The V end lost 6 bases, the J end lost 5 bases, and 8 bases lay between the germline ends. The CDR3 spans 12 residues. This chain's CDR3 is CASSPGDQPQHF. The CDR3 DNA is TGTGCCAGCAGCCCCGGAGATCAGCCCCAGCATTTT.

This clone appeared a single time. This chain links TRBV3-1 (or the pseudogene TRBV3-2) with TRBJ1-2; tentative D call: TRBD1 (5 bases). Germline V lookup: CDR1 LGHDT, CDR2 YNNKEL (reference sequence). Trimming removed 5 bases from V and 6 bases from J, with 22 bases in between. The CDR3 is 16 amino acids. CDR3 bases: TGTGCCAGCAGCACACCGGGACGGCAGCTTGGAAATGGCTACACCTTC. Translated: CASSTPGRQLGNGYTF.

The chain recombines TRBV19 with TRBJ2-3; D call uncertain. Germline V gene sequence: CDR1 LNHDA, CDR2 SQIVND (reference sequence). CDR3 size: 14 residues. V lost 5 bases and J 5 bases, leaving 14 bases between the germline ends. The DNA for the CDR3 is TGTGCCAGTAGTGTCCACCGGAGTGAAGATACGCAGTATTTT. Translating gives CASSVHRSEDTQYF.

The gene calls are TRBV19 and TRBJ2-4, with 8 bases identical to TRBD2. The V gene's germline CDR1 is LNHDA and CDR2 SQIVND (reference sequence). After removal of 8 bases from V and 1 base from J, the junction contained 7 bases not matched to a gene. This CDR3 is built from 15 residues. CDR3: CASHGGGMAKNIQYF. CDR3 in DNA: TGTGCCAGTCACGGGGGGGGGATGGCCAAAAACATTCAGTACTTC.